This is a list of T cell receptor beta chains from one sample in a study of radiation and T cells in renal cell carcinoma. Produced via immunoSEQ multiplex PCR; TCRdb's table is partial and in-frame only. There are more than 20,000 clones in the sample; about 84% occur only once, and 25% to 40% lies in the top ten. Material: blood, obtained from a patient whose treatment included radiotherapy and nephrectomy. These receptors were obtained from a man in his fifties or sixties with renal cell carcinoma. CDR3s include the opening cysteine and the closing phenylalanine or tryptophan. Fields, in order: V gene, J gene, clone size, CDR3 protein. Clone sizes are given selectively: once, few, many, or a class where the clone is expanded.

>TRBV27|TRBJ2-5|once
CASSSGPEETQYF
>TRBV5-1|TRBJ2-1|NA
CASSSQATSSYNEQFF
>TRBV5-1|TRBJ1-1|NA
CASSTGQVGGTEAFF
>TRBV5-6|TRBJ1-2|NA
CASSSLDGYTF
>TRBV7-9|TRBJ1-2|few
CASSLAETGGFSGYTF
>TRBV14|TRBJ1-2|NA
CASSQGRPPTYGYTF
>TRBV27|TRBJ1-4|NA
CASSSLGKSNEKLFF
>TRBV7-9|TRBJ2-7|once
CASSLVSSGAQEQYF
>TRBV29-1|TRBJ1-4|NA
CSVLTLYEKLFF
>TRBV7-2|TRBJ1-5|once
CASSLARGSGNQPQHF
>TRBV2|TRBJ2-1|NA
CASRRDRGYNEQFF
>TRBV28|TRBJ1-2|NA
CASSRWSLANYGYTF
>TRBV2|TRBJ2-1|few
CASTPQGLGEQFF
>TRBV27|TRBJ1-5|NA
CASRPRQGTNQPQHF
>TRBV4-3|TRBJ2-7|NA
CASSQDPGPPHEQYF